These 24 T cell receptor beta chains were all obtained from the same sample, sequenced in a study of molecular identifiers for immune sequencing clone quantification. MiXCR, run by TCRdb on the PCR reads, gives a single entry per CDR3 protein. The data hold approximately 550,000 distinct CDR3 sequences, with about 21% observed a single time. Sequenced: naive CD8+ T cells from blood, with Jurkat cell RNA spiked in. The subset denotes: FACS-sorted CD8+CD4-CCR7+CD45RA+ naive T cells. Every receptor here comes from a human donor in good health. Some libraries in this study had Jurkat cell RNA spiked in.

The CDR3 here is CASSQRIIGVDYNEQFF. The CDR3 DNA is TGCGCCAGCAGCCAACGAATAATCGGGGTAGACTACAATGAGCAGTTCTTC. The chain employs TRBV4-3 and TRBJ2-1, with D possibly matching TRBD2 (5 bases). This CDR3 contains 17 residues. The ends were cut back, 2 bases at V and 3 bases at J, with 17 bases in the middle. Germline CDR1 is LGHNA and CDR2 is YSLEER.

The genes are TRBV3-1 and TRBJ2-7, with D possibly called TRBD1 or TRBD2 (5 bases each). The CDR3 has 14 residues. Germline CDR1 LGHDT, CDR2 YNNKEL (reference sequence). The V end lost 0 bases, the J end lost 2 bases, and 8 bases lay between the germline ends. The CDR3 bases are TGTGCCAGCAGCCAAGACCCGGGGCCCTACGAGCAGTACTTC. Its translation is CASSQDPGPYEQYF.

This clonotype was observed many times. The junction differs from germline at one of its ends, possibly a read error. The J gene is TRBJ2-7, the V gene TRBV13; D possibly corresponds to TRBD2 (6 bases). The CDR3 loop spans 12 amino acids. CDR1 is PRHDT and CDR2 is FYEKMQ in the germline V gene (reference sequence). For the CDR3, the DNA is TGTGCCAGCAGCTTAGGGTCCGAGCGGGCGAACTTC. It specifies CASSLGSERANF.

As for this clonotype: This may come from a read error, since a much larger clone is one base off. This chain joins TRBV7-9 and TRBJ2-7; D is ambiguous. CDR1 is SEHNR and CDR2 is FQNEAQ in the germline V gene (reference sequence). The CDR3 sequence is 11 residues long. The CDR3 reads CTSSSTSEQYF. The CDR3 nucleotides read TGTACCAGCAGCTCGACGTCGGAGCAGTACTTC.

The chain recombines TRBV5-8 with TRBJ1-5; D perhaps matches TRBD1 (5 bases). This CDR3 comprises 14 residues. With 6 bases removed from V and 1 base from J, the gap between germline ends came to 11 bases. From germline, CDR1 is SGHTS and CDR2 YDEGEE. The CDR3 nucleotides are TGTGCCAGCAACCAGGGTGTGAGCAATCAGCCCCAGCATTTT. It is translated as CASNQGVSNQPQHF.

As to this clonotype: At one boundary the junction diverges from the germline segment, which might be a read error. The chain links TRBV7-9 to TRBJ1-1; possibly TRBD1 for D (5 bases). In germline, CDR1 is SEHNR, CDR2 FQNEAQ (reference sequence). This CDR3 is 17 amino acids long. The CDR3 nucleotides are TGTGCCAGCAGCTCGCTCCAGAACAGGTTCATGAACACTGAAGCTTTCTTC. Residues: CASSSLQNRFMNTEAFF.

This clonotype came up a few times. J is TRBJ1-6 and V is TRBV6-5, with a tentative D call TRBD1 (5 bases). Per the germline V gene, CDR1 is MNHEY and CDR2 is SVGAGI. The V and J ends lost 4 bases and 10 bases respectively, with 26 bases between them. This CDR3 contains 18 residues. The CDR3 bases are TGTGCCAGCAGTTCCTTACCCGTTAGAGATGGGGCCAGATCACCCCTCCACTTT. It codes for CASSSLPVRDGARSPLHF.

Turning to this clonotype: One end of the junction does not line up with germline, which may come from a read error. The rearrangement joins TRBV7-9 to TRBJ2-1; no clear D gene. The CDR3 runs to 14 residues. Germline assignment: CDR1 SEHNR and CDR2 FQNEAQ (reference sequence). The CDR3 region is CASSLATLYNEQLF. The CDR3 nucleotides are TGTGCCAGCAGCTTAGCGACCCTTTACAATGAGCAGCTCTTC. Full variable domain (outside the CDR3, taken from reference TRBV7-9 and TRBJ2-1): DTGVSQNPRHKITKRGQNVTFRCDPISEHNRLYWYRQTLGQGPEFLTYFQNEAQLEKSRLLSDRFSAERPKGSFSTLEIQRTEQGDSAMYLCASSLATLYNEQLFGPGTRLTVL.

The V gene is TRBV4-3, the J gene TRBJ1-4, with a weak D call TRBD1 (5 bases). Germline V gene lookup returns CDR1 LGHNA and CDR2 YSLEER. The CDR3 is 16 amino acids. Trimming took 0 bases from V and 7 from J, leaving 15 bases between them. The CDR3 sequence is CASSQDHRTYAEKLFF. The CDR3, as DNA: TGCGCCAGCAGCCAAGACCACAGGACTTATGCTGAAAAACTGTTTTTT.

The chain employs TRBV5-1 and TRBJ1-6; D is perhaps TRBD1 (6 bases). Germline CDR1 reads SGHRS; CDR2 reads YFSETQ. The CDR3 is 15 amino acids. The V end lost 4 bases, the J end lost 7 bases, and 15 bases lay between the germline ends. The CDR3 coding sequence is TGCGCCAGCAGCCCCTCCGTAGGGGGAAATTCACCCCTCCACTTT. Its protein is CASSPSVGGNSPLHF.

This clonotype has ten or more counts. This sequence joins TRBV30 and TRBJ1-1; 7 positions match TRBD1. The CDR3 runs to 13 residues. From germline, CDR1 is GTSNPN and CDR2 SVGIG (reference sequence). J was trimmed by 1 base and V by 3 bases; bases with no gene match: 2. The DNA of the CDR3 is TGTGCCTGGAGGACAGGGTGGAACACTGAAGCTTTCTTT. It specifies CAWRTGWNTEAFF.

This clonotype was observed many times. This sequence joins TRBV20-1 and TRBJ1-1; D is unresolved. The CDR3 is made up of 14 amino acids. From germline, CDR1 is DFQATT and CDR2 SNEGSKA (reference sequence). Trimming stripped 3 bases from V and 0 bases from J, with 11 bases between. CDR3 region: CSARIRNMNTEAFF. CDR3 DNA sequence: TGCAGTGCTAGGATTCGGAACATGAACACTGAAGCTTTCTTT.

This clonotype was seen many times. This chain connects TRBV29-1 to TRBJ1-1; 11 positions agree with TRBD1. V lost 5 bases and J lost 5; bases outside the gene matches: 7. Germline-derived CDR1 and CDR2 are SQVTM and ANQGSEA. This CDR3 region has 14 residues. The CDR3 DNA reads TGCAGCGTTTGGGGGACAGGGGGGCAGACTGAAGCTTTCTTT. Translation gives CSVWGTGGQTEAFF.

This clonotype was seen ten or more times. The gene calls are TRBV20-1 and TRBJ2-2, with 10 bases matching TRBD1. Germline CDR1 and CDR2: DFQATT and SNEGSKA (reference sequence). The J segment lost 7 bases and the V segment lost 0 bases, leaving 5 bases of the junction unmatched. CDR3 length: 15 residues. CDR3 DNA sequence: TGCAGTGCTAGAGATTGGACAGGGGGTAACGGGGAGCTGTTTTTT. Translation gives CSARDWTGGNGELFF.

Concerning this clonotype: This may be a read error, as it is one base from a much larger clone. This CDR3 is missing its conserved last phenylalanine or tryptophan, likely due to a read error. The chain combines TRBV20-1 with TRBJ2-4; no clear D. CDR1 is DFQATT, CDR2 SNEGSKA, per germline (reference sequence). V lost 1 base to trimming and J lost 2 bases, with 6 bases between them. The CDR3 consists of 13 residues. CDR3 DNA sequence: TGCAGTGCTAGAGTACCCACCAAAAACATTCAGTACCTC. Translation gives CSARVPTKNIQYL.

The DNA of the CDR3 is TGTGCCAGGAGAATAACAGATACGCAGTATTTT. Encoded protein: CARRITDTQYF. The chain has TRBV7-2 and TRBJ2-3; D remains ambiguous. Trimming took off 9 bases at V and 3 bases at J, with 7 bases between the two ends. Per the germline V gene, CDR1 is SGHTA and CDR2 is FQGNSA. The CDR3 runs 11 residues.

This clonotype was observed many times. V usage is TRBV9 and J usage is TRBJ2-2, with D perhaps matching TRBD1 or TRBD2 (5 bases each). Germline values: CDR1 SGDLS, CDR2 YYNGEE. V shed 1 base and J shed 2 bases, with 15 bases lying between them. The CDR3 spans 17 residues. For the CDR3, the DNA is TGTGCCAGCAGCGTATACTACGGGACGACAAACACCGGGGAGCTGTTTTTT. Its protein is CASSVYYGTTNTGELFF. The full variable domain, with the rest looked up from reference TRBV9 and TRBJ2-2, is DSGVTQTPKHLITATGQRVTLRCSPRSGDLSVYWYQQSLDQGLQFLIQYYNGEERAKGNILERFSAQQFPDLHSELNLSSLELGDSALYFCASSVYYGTTNTGELFFGEGSRLTVL.

In its sample, this clonotype was seen a few times. The V call is TRBV29-1, the J call TRBJ1-2; 7 bases align to TRBD1. The CDR3 covers 11 residues. Germline CDR1 SQVTM, CDR2 ANQGSEA. The V and J ends lost 1 base and 8 bases, in that order; junction bases with no gene match: 1. The CDR3 DNA follows: TGCAGCGTTGAAGGGACAGGCGGCTACACCTTC. It encodes CSVEGTGGYTF. The full variable domain, in which reference TRBV29-1 and TRBJ1-2 provide the parts outside the CDR3, is SAVISQKPSRDICQRGTSLTIQCQVDSQVTMMFWYRQQPGQSLTLIATANQGSEATYESGFVIDKFPISRPNLTFSTLTVSNMSPEDSSIYLCSVEGTGGYTFGSGTRLTVV.

Points on this clonotype: A much more abundant neighbour one base away suggests this may be a read error. This chain links TRBV7-6 with TRBJ1-3; 7 nucleotides align to TRBD1. This CDR3 has 18 amino acids. Germline-derived CDR1 and CDR2 are SGHVS and FNYEAQ. The CDR3 DNA is TGTGCCAGCAGCCGATACCATCCGGGACAGAGCTCTGGAACCACCATATATTTT. It specifies CASSRYHPGQSSGTTIYF.

A few counts support this clonotype. This rearrangement joins TRBV12-3 or TRBV12-4 to TRBJ1-6, with TRBD1 matching over 9 bases. CDR3 length equals 15 residues. With 5 bases clipped from V and 10 bases from J, the junction kept 9 bases outside the gene matches. The DNA for the CDR3 is TGTGCCAGCAGTCTCCTAGGGGACAGGGTCTCACCCCTCCACTTT. Amino acids: CASSLLGDRVSPLHF.

At least ten counts were recorded for this clonotype. The chain combines TRBV29-1 with TRBJ1-1, with D perhaps matching TRBD1 (5 bases). CDR1 SQVTM and CDR2 ANQGSEA come from the germline V gene. The length of the CDR3 is 13 residues. Trimming removed 4 bases at V and 0 bases at J, with 9 bases between. CDR3 sequence reads: CSVGGGLNTEAFF. In DNA, the CDR3 is TGCAGCGTTGGGGGCGGTTTGAACACTGAAGCTTTCTTT.

This clonotype was seen a handful of times. The chain links TRBV19 to TRBJ2-7; D tentatively reads TRBD1 or TRBD2 (6 bases each). Germline CDR1 LNHDA, CDR2 SQIVND (reference sequence). The CDR3 has 16 amino acids. V was clipped by 1 base and J by 2 bases, with 15 bases between them. Here the CDR3 reads CASSIASGALTYEQYF. CDR3 coding DNA: TGTGCCAGTAGTATAGCCTCGGGGGCGCTGACCTACGAGCAGTACTTC.

This clonotype has a handful of counts. The V gene is TRBV20-1, the J gene TRBJ2-1; 7 nucleotides match TRBD2. The CDR3 runs to 15 residues. V gave up 3 bases and J gave up 3 bases; unmatched junction bases: 8. The germline V gene encodes CDR1 DFQATT and CDR2 SNEGSKA (reference sequence). DNA of the CDR3: TGCAGTGCTAGCCCGACTAGCAGCTACTACAATGAGCAGTTCTTC. Translation gives CSASPTSSYYNEQFF.

This clonotype was observed many times. The V gene is TRBV2, the J gene TRBJ1-5; a weak D match, TRBD1 (5 bases). Trimming removed 10 bases at V and 7 bases at J, with 17 bases between. This CDR3 has 13 amino acids. Germline V gene data show CDR1 as SNHLY and CDR2 as FYNNEI. CDR3 sequence: CAIARGIWQPQHF. The CDR3 nucleotides read TGTGCCATTGCCCGGGGGATTTGGCAGCCCCAGCATTTT.